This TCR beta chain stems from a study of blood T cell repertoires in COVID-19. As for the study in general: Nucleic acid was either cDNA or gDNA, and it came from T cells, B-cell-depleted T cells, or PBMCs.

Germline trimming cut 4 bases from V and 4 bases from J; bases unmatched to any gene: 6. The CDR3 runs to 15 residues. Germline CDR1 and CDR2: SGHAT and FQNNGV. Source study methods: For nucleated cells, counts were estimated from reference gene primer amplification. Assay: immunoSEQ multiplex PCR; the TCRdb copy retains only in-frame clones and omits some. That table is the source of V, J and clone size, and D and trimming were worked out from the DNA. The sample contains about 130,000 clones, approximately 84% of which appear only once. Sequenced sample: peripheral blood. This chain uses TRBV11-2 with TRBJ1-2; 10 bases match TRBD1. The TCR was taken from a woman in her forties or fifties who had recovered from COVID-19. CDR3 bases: TGTGCCAGCAGCTACGGGACAGGGGAGCGCTATGGCTACACCTTC. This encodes CASSYGTGERYGYTF.